Reported below is one T cell receptor (beta chain). Its target is not known. The length of the CDR3 is 14 residues. V shed 2 bases and J shed 0 bases, with 6 bases lying between them. Germline assignment: CDR1 SGHTA and CDR2 FQGNSA. This specimen belongs to a study of graft-versus-host responses after intestinal transplantation. Overall study: Anti-thymocyte globulin induction, then tacrolimus and steroids for two to four years, went to all recipients. The study's findings and limits: Early post-transplant HvG declines showed an association with peak circulating GvH clone levels. Some patients had graft-donor T cell macrochimerism, and their allografts showed high graft-versus-host to host-versus-graft clonal ratios.

Measured with immunoSEQ multiplex PCR; TCRdb has only the in-frame clones, and not every one. The sample gives some 110,000 clones, over 75% of which show up once; about 0.18% is in the top ten. The V call is TRBV7-2, the J call TRBJ2-3; D not certain. The material sequenced was unstimulated CD4+ T cells sorted from spleen or lymph node cells, taken before intestinal transplant. The receptor's source is a human donor who received an intestinal transplant. This CDR3 is CASSLYQSTDTQYF. The CDR3 DNA is TGTGCCAGCAGCTTATATCAGAGCACAGATACGCAGTATTTT.